The table lists the clone carrying this T cell receptor (beta chain) with a count of one. Its specificity is unknown. The sample belongs to a study of cytomegalovirus exposure and HLA in healthy donors. The study, taken as a whole, reports: A few V segments could not be told apart, such as TRBV6-2 and TRBV6-3, and were left out. Available immune exposure information covered CMV serostatus only. A later analysis found common viral pathogens apparently linked to several of the most significant clusters. Rates of TCR association differed by HLA locus in a later analysis, with DRB1 highest and HLA-C lowest.

The PCR had 60 Vbeta and 13 Jbeta primers. Clones were read by immunoSEQ multiplex PCR, and TCRdb kept only the in-frame ones, dropping some. The sample contains 150,000 or so clones, roughly 68% of which appear only once. CDR3 length equals 14 residues. V shed 6 bases, J shed 3 bases, and the junction held 8 bases outside the gene matches. Germline-derived CDR1 and CDR2 are MNHNY and SVGAGI (reference sequence). The sequenced sample consisted of PBMCs. The clonotype was recovered from a man aged 30-40 years in good health and CMV-seropositive. The chain carries TRBV6-6 and TRBJ2-7; 7 bases are shared with TRBD1. The chain's CDR3 is CASRFRQGDYEQYF. Written as DNA, the CDR3 is TGTGCCAGCAGGTTCAGGCAGGGGGACTACGAGCAGTACTTC.